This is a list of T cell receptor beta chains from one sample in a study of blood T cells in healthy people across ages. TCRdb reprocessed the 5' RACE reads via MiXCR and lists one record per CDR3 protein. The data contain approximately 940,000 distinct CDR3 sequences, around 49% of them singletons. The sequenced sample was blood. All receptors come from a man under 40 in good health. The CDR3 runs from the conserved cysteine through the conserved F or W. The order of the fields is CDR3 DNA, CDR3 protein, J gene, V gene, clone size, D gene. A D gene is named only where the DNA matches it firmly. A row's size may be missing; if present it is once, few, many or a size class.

CDR3nt: TGCAGTGCTAGAGAACCGATCACCTACGAGCAGTACTTC
CDR3aa: CSAREPITYEQYF
j_gene: TRBJ2-7
v_gene: TRBV20-1
abundance: -
d_gene: -

CDR3nt: TGCGCCAGCAGCCAAGGCTTCGGGATGGCTGAAGCTTTCTTT
CDR3aa: CASSQGFGMAEAFF
j_gene: TRBJ1-1
v_gene: TRBV4-3
abundance: -
d_gene: -

CDR3nt: TGTGCCATCAGTGATCCAGGGGCTTCCTACAATGAGCAGTTCTTC
CDR3aa: CAISDPGASYNEQFF
j_gene: TRBJ2-1
v_gene: TRBV10-3
abundance: few
d_gene: -

CDR3nt: TGTGCCAGCAGTGACGGGACAGGGGAGTACAATGAGCAGTTCTTC
CDR3aa: CASSDGTGEYNEQFF
j_gene: TRBJ2-1
v_gene: TRBV6-4
abundance: -
d_gene: TRBD1

CDR3nt: TGTGCCAGCAGCTTAGAGGGCGGGAGCGCCTACGAGCAGTACTTC
CDR3aa: CASSLEGGSAYEQYF
j_gene: TRBJ2-7
v_gene: TRBV7-9
abundance: few
d_gene: TRBD2

CDR3nt: TGCAGTGCTTTTTTCGATGGATCCGGGACAGGGGGCAAAAACATTCAGTACTTC
CDR3aa: CSAFFDGSGTGGKNIQYF
j_gene: TRBJ2-4
v_gene: TRBV20-1
abundance: -
d_gene: TRBD1

CDR3nt: TGTGCCAGCAGTGATCGAGGGGGCTCCTTGTCCGAGCAGTACTTC
CDR3aa: CASSDRGGSLSEQYF
j_gene: TRBJ2-7
v_gene: TRBV12-3/TRBV12-4
abundance: -
d_gene: TRBD1

CDR3nt: TGTGCCAGCAGCCTTACTTTTGCGACAGGGAACGAGCAGTACTTC
CDR3aa: CASSLTFATGNEQYF
j_gene: TRBJ2-7
v_gene: TRBV3-1
abundance: few
d_gene: TRBD1

CDR3nt: TGTGCCAGCAGGGACAGGGATGCGCCCCAAGAGACCCAGTACTTC
CDR3aa: CASRDRDAPQETQYF
j_gene: TRBJ2-5
v_gene: TRBV12-3/TRBV12-4
abundance: -
d_gene: TRBD1

CDR3nt: TGTGCCACCCCCATAGAGTGCGAGCAGTACTTC
CDR3aa: CATPIECEQYF
j_gene: TRBJ2-7
v_gene: TRBV11-3
abundance: -
d_gene: -

CDR3nt: TGTGCCAGCAGCTCCCGGTTTGGCTCTCTCTCCTACGAGCAGTTCTTC
CDR3aa: CASSSRFGSLSYEQFF
j_gene: TRBJ2-1
v_gene: TRBV7-9
abundance: -
d_gene: -

CDR3nt: TGTGCCAGCAGCTGGGGACAGGGGGGGAATGAGCAGTACTTT
CDR3aa: CASSWGQGGNEQYF
j_gene: TRBJ2-1
v_gene: TRBV3-1
abundance: -
d_gene: TRBD1

CDR3nt: TGTGCCAGTAGTTCCGGTTGGGATCAGCCCCAGCATTTT
CDR3aa: CASSSGWDQPQHF
j_gene: TRBJ1-5
v_gene: TRBV12-3/TRBV12-4
abundance: -
d_gene: -

CDR3nt: TGCAGTGCTAGATTTCAGGGGGAATTTGTTCCGGCTCAAGGCTACACCTTC
CDR3aa: CSARFQGEFVPAQGYTF
j_gene: TRBJ1-2
v_gene: TRBV20-1
abundance: -
d_gene: TRBD1

CDR3nt: TGTGCCACCAGTGATTTCCCCGGGTATGGCTACACCTTC
CDR3aa: CATSDFPGYGYTF
j_gene: TRBJ1-2
v_gene: TRBV24-1
abundance: few
d_gene: -

CDR3nt: TGTGCTAGTGGTTTGATCGAGAACACTGAAGCTTTCTTT
CDR3aa: CASGLIENTEAFF
j_gene: TRBJ1-1
v_gene: TRBV12-5
abundance: few
d_gene: -

CDR3nt: TGTGCCAGCAGCGGTGACAGGAACGCTGGGGCCAACGTCCTGACTTTC
CDR3aa: CASSGDRNAGANVLTF
j_gene: TRBJ2-6
v_gene: TRBV9
abundance: -
d_gene: -

CDR3nt: TGCGCCAGCAGCCAATTAGTCTTGGGACAGGGGGCAACAGATACGCAGTATTTT
CDR3aa: CASSQLVLGQGATDTQYF
j_gene: TRBJ2-3
v_gene: TRBV4-1
abundance: -
d_gene: TRBD1

CDR3nt: TGTGCCAGCAGCGGCCCGCAGGACAATGAGCAGTTCTTC
CDR3aa: CASSGPQDNEQFF
j_gene: TRBJ2-1
v_gene: TRBV5-4
abundance: -
d_gene: -

CDR3nt: TGCGCCAACAGCTTGGGAGATGAGCAGTTCTTC
CDR3aa: CANSLGDEQFF
j_gene: TRBJ2-1
v_gene: TRBV5-1
abundance: -
d_gene: -

CDR3nt: TGTGCCAGCTCACCAGCCGCACTAGCCAAAAACATTCAGTACTTC
CDR3aa: CASSPAALAKNIQYF
j_gene: TRBJ2-4
v_gene: TRBV18
abundance: few
d_gene: -

CDR3nt: TGCGCCAGCAGCACGGCGGGGGCCTACAATGAGCAGTTCTTC
CDR3aa: CASSTAGAYNEQFF
j_gene: TRBJ2-1
v_gene: TRBV4-1
abundance: -
d_gene: TRBD2

CDR3nt: TGTGCCAGCATTTTCCGGGACGTTAACACTGAAGCTTTCTTT
CDR3aa: CASIFRDVNTEAFF
j_gene: TRBJ1-1
v_gene: TRBV6-6
abundance: -
d_gene: -

CDR3nt: TGTGCCAGCAGCGTAGCCCGACGGGCCGAGCAGTACTTC
CDR3aa: CASSVARRAEQYF
j_gene: TRBJ2-7
v_gene: TRBV9
abundance: -
d_gene: -

CDR3nt: TGTGCCAGCAGCTCGAAGCGGGGGGGCCTGAGCACAGATATGCAGTATTTT
CDR3aa: CASSSKRGGLSTDMQYF
j_gene: TRBJ2-3
v_gene: TRBV7-2
abundance: -
d_gene: TRBD2

CDR3nt: TGTGCCAGCAGTTACATGTGGCGGAACACTGAAGCTTTCTTT
CDR3aa: CASSYMWRNTEAFF
j_gene: TRBJ1-1
v_gene: TRBV6-2/TRBV6-3
abundance: -
d_gene: -

CDR3nt: TGTGCCAGCAGTCCCCAGCCGGCCAGCACAGATACGCAGTATTTT
CDR3aa: CASSPQPASTDTQYF
j_gene: TRBJ2-3
v_gene: TRBV7-2
abundance: few
d_gene: -

CDR3nt: TGTGCCAGCAGCTCCGGGACAGACCATTCACCCCTCCACTTT
CDR3aa: CASSSGTDHSPLHF
j_gene: TRBJ1-6
v_gene: TRBV7-9
abundance: -
d_gene: TRBD1

CDR3nt: TGTGCCAGCGGAATCATTTGGGGAGCTAGAGCAGATATGCAGTATTTT
CDR3aa: CASGIIWGARADMQYF
j_gene: TRBJ2-3
v_gene: TRBV12-3/TRBV12-4
abundance: -
d_gene: -

CDR3nt: TGTGCCATGTCACGGTCTAGCACAGATACGCAGTATTTT
CDR3aa: CAMSRSSTDTQYF
j_gene: TRBJ2-3
v_gene: TRBV10-3
abundance: -
d_gene: -

CDR3nt: TGTGCCAGCACCGGCCACAGTTCCTACGAGCAGTACTTC
CDR3aa: CASTGHSSYEQYF
j_gene: TRBJ2-7
v_gene: TRBV28
abundance: -
d_gene: -

CDR3nt: TGTGCCAGCAGCCCTAACCAGGGTTTCACAGATACGCAGTATTTT
CDR3aa: CASSPNQGFTDTQYF
j_gene: TRBJ2-3
v_gene: TRBV3-1
abundance: -
d_gene: -

CDR3nt: TGTGCCAGCAGTCACCGGACAGGGTGGGATGAAAAACTGTTTTTT
CDR3aa: CASSHRTGWDEKLFF
j_gene: TRBJ1-4
v_gene: TRBV27
abundance: few
d_gene: TRBD1

CDR3nt: TGCAGTGCTGCGGGACAGGCCTATGGCTACACCTTC
CDR3aa: CSAAGQAYGYTF
j_gene: TRBJ1-2
v_gene: TRBV20-1
abundance: few
d_gene: TRBD1

CDR3nt: TGTGCCAGCAGTGAAGGGCCGTACTCCTACAATGAGCAGTTCTTC
CDR3aa: CASSEGPYSYNEQFF
j_gene: TRBJ2-1
v_gene: TRBV2
abundance: few
d_gene: -

CDR3nt: TGCAGTGCTCGCTCCGGGACAGCAGCCTACGAGCAGTACTTC
CDR3aa: CSARSGTAAYEQYF
j_gene: TRBJ2-7
v_gene: TRBV20-1
abundance: few
d_gene: TRBD1

CDR3nt: TGTGCCGCGAGGGGGGTAAATGACATTCAGTACTTC
CDR3aa: CAARGVNDIQYF
j_gene: TRBJ2-4
v_gene: TRBV7-9
abundance: -
d_gene: -

CDR3nt: TGTGCCAGCAGTTTAAGGGCCTCGAACGAGCAGTACTTC
CDR3aa: CASSLRASNEQYF
j_gene: TRBJ2-7
v_gene: TRBV6-6
abundance: few
d_gene: -

CDR3nt: TGTGCCAGCAGCCTCCTAGCGGGAGTAGGGCAAGAGACCCAGTACTTC
CDR3aa: CASSLLAGVGQETQYF
j_gene: TRBJ2-5
v_gene: TRBV7-2
abundance: -
d_gene: TRBD2

CDR3nt: TGTGCCATCAAAAGGGGAGAGGCCCAAGAGACCCAGTACTTC
CDR3aa: CAIKRGEAQETQYF
j_gene: TRBJ2-5
v_gene: TRBV10-3
abundance: few
d_gene: -

CDR3nt: TGCAGCGTTGAGGGGGACCCATACAATGAGCAGTTCTTC
CDR3aa: CSVEGDPYNEQFF
j_gene: TRBJ2-1
v_gene: TRBV29-1
abundance: few
d_gene: -

CDR3nt: TGTGCCAGCAGTTTTGAGGGCACTCTGGGTGGCTACACCTTC
CDR3aa: CASSFEGTLGGYTF
j_gene: TRBJ1-2
v_gene: TRBV12-3/TRBV12-4
abundance: few
d_gene: -

CDR3nt: TGTGCCAGCAGCTTGTCGGCAGAGATCACCGGGGAGCTGTTTTTT
CDR3aa: CASSLSAEITGELFF
j_gene: TRBJ2-2
v_gene: TRBV13
abundance: -
d_gene: -

CDR3nt: TGTGCCAGCATGTCCGGGACAGAAGCTTTCTTT
CDR3aa: CASMSGTEAFF
j_gene: TRBJ1-1
v_gene: TRBV28
abundance: -
d_gene: -

CDR3nt: TGTGCCAGCAATGGACAGGGGGCGTCGACTGAAGCTTTCTTT
CDR3aa: CASNGQGASTEAFF
j_gene: TRBJ1-1
v_gene: TRBV27
abundance: -
d_gene: TRBD1

CDR3nt: TGTGCCAGCAGCGTACTCACCGGGGAGCTGTTTTTT
CDR3aa: CASSVLTGELFF
j_gene: TRBJ2-2
v_gene: TRBV9
abundance: -
d_gene: -

CDR3nt: TGTGCCAGCAGTCCATCCGGACCAGGACCAGATACGCAGTATTTT
CDR3aa: CASSPSGPGPDTQYF
j_gene: TRBJ2-3
v_gene: TRBV28
abundance: -
d_gene: -

CDR3nt: TGTGCCAGCAGCCCAGTGGGACTAGCGGGCCGCTCCTACAATGAGCAGTTCTTC
CDR3aa: CASSPVGLAGRSYNEQFF
j_gene: TRBJ2-1
v_gene: TRBV3-1
abundance: -
d_gene: TRBD2

CDR3nt: TGTGCCAGCAGCGGAACCGGGACAGGGAGCTCCTATAATTCACCCCTCCACTTT
CDR3aa: CASSGTGTGSSYNSPLHF
j_gene: TRBJ1-6
v_gene: TRBV9
abundance: -
d_gene: TRBD1

CDR3nt: TGTGCCGGCAGATCCGGGACCCGAAGGTCCAATGAGCAGTTCTTC
CDR3aa: CAGRSGTRRSNEQFF
j_gene: TRBJ2-1
v_gene: TRBV6-6
abundance: -
d_gene: -

CDR3nt: TGTGCCAGCAGCTTGATAGGGGGGTACCAAGAGACCCAGTACTTC
CDR3aa: CASSLIGGYQETQYF
j_gene: TRBJ2-5
v_gene: TRBV5-6
abundance: -
d_gene: -

CDR3nt: TGCGCCAGCAGCGCCCGACGGAGCTCCTACGAGCAGTACTTC
CDR3aa: CASSARRSSYEQYF
j_gene: TRBJ2-7
v_gene: TRBV5-1
abundance: many
d_gene: -

CDR3nt: TGTGCCAGCAGCCCCTTAGCGGGGGGATGCAATGAGCAGTTCTTC
CDR3aa: CASSPLAGGCNEQFF
j_gene: TRBJ2-1
v_gene: TRBV3-1
abundance: -
d_gene: TRBD2

CDR3nt: TGCGCCAGCAGCTTCCAGGGGGCGGACACTGAGGCTTTCTTT
CDR3aa: CASSFQGADTEAFF
j_gene: TRBJ1-1
v_gene: TRBV5-1
abundance: -
d_gene: TRBD1

CDR3nt: TGCGCCAGCAGCCAAGAAACCAGCCGACAGACTTGCTACGAGCAGTACTTC
CDR3aa: CASSQETSRQTCYEQYF
j_gene: TRBJ2-7
v_gene: TRBV4-1
abundance: -
d_gene: -

CDR3nt: TGCAGCGTTGGCCACAGGGCCCTCGAGACCCAGTACTTC
CDR3aa: CSVGHRALETQYF
j_gene: TRBJ2-5
v_gene: TRBV29-1
abundance: -
d_gene: -

CDR3nt: TGTGCCAGCAGTGAACCGGGACTGAAGTTCTTC
CDR3aa: CASSEPGLKFF
j_gene: TRBJ2-1
v_gene: TRBV2
abundance: -
d_gene: -